This TCR beta chain was documented in a study of cytomegalovirus exposure and HLA in healthy donors. With 60 Vbeta and 13 Jbeta primers, the PCR was carried out. Method: immunoSEQ multiplex PCR; TCRdb's copy keeps in-frame clones and lacks some. The sample carries about 150,000 clones, 75% to 90% recorded once. CDR3 size: 15 residues. V was pared by 1 base and J by 2 bases, with 6 bases between. Germline CDR1 MGHRA, CDR2 YSYEKL. The sample comprised PBMCs. This chain joins TRBV4-1 and TRBJ2-6; D ambiguous. The receptor's source is a young woman in good health and CMV-seronegative. CDR3 loop: CASSQVTAGANVLTF. The CDR3, as DNA: TGCGCCAGCAGCCAAGTAACAGCTGGGGCCAACGTCCTGACTTTC.